In its sample, the clone carrying this TCR beta chain was seen a few times. Its antigen is undetermined. This sample is part of a study of CD8+ T cells in alopecia areata. Points from the study as a whole: Possibly because of HLA-related factors, TCR sharing was less clear across patients than in mice.

Germline V gene lookup returns CDR1 SGHVS and CDR2 FQNEAQ. The CDR3 runs to 17 residues. V lost 4 bases and J lost 3, with 21 bases in between. Extraction and reverse transcription of RNA yielded cDNA as the sequencing template. The assay was immunoSEQ multiplex PCR, and TCRdb's table has in-frame clones only and misses some. The sample has over 150,000 clones; around 50% are singletons. Sequenced input: CD8+ T cells sorted from blood. The rearrangement links TRBV7-8 to TRBJ1-1; possibly TRBD1 for D (5 bases). The TCR comes from a human donor in good health. CDR3 protein: CASSSGSRTLSDTEAFF. The CDR3 DNA is TGTGCCAGCAGCTCTGGGAGTCGGACACTTTCCGACACTGAAGCTTTCTTT.